The clone carrying this T cell receptor (beta chain) was seen ten or more times. All patients were untreated before thyroid surgery. This sample stems from a study of metastatic and nonmetastatic thyroid tumors. V trimming: 6 bases; J trimming: 15 bases; junction bases outside the gene matches: 19. The CDR3 sequence is 15 residues long. TCRdb re-clonotyped the PCR reads through MiXCR. The profile shows tens of thousands of clones, roughly a sixth of them singletons. The sequence was obtained from a female donor with papillary thyroid cancer or a benign thyroid nodule (not recorded which). Some clones in this sample may be carry-over from other donors' samples. The chain employs TRBV12-3 or TRBV12-4 and TRBJ2-1; TRBD2 agrees at 8 bases. Input material: blood. The CDR3 here is CASRPGLVGGMVLFF. Written as DNA, the CDR3 is TGTGCCAGCAGGCCGGGACTAGTCGGAGGTATGGTGTTGTTCTTC.